The clone carrying this T cell receptor beta chain was detected ten times or more. No antigen is known for it. The entry originates in a study of T cells after yellow fever vaccination. The study, taken as a whole, reports: Clonotypes appearing in both CD4 and CD8 compartments existed, and their share was small. The secondary response was weaker, and its peak arrived faster, on day 5 versus 15. The study re-detected most primary-vaccination clones after the booster (about 96% CD4, around 89% CD8).

MiXCR, run by TCRdb on the 5' RACE reads, gives a single entry per CDR3 protein. This table has roughly 150,000 distinct CDR3 sequences, more than 6% appearing once. The sample consisted of CD4+ T cells sorted from PBMCs, taken 5 days after the yellow fever booster vaccination. This TCR was sampled from a man aged 25-45 years who received the YFV17D yellow fever vaccine.

The DNA of the CDR3 is TGCAGTGCTAGAGATACACAGTATCCCTCGGTTGAGCAGTTCTTC. It encodes CSARDTQYPSVEQFF. The chain has TRBV20-1 and TRBJ2-1; D call uncertain. V lost 0 bases to trimming and J lost 9 bases, with 18 bases between them. Germline V lookup: CDR1 DFQATT, CDR2 SNEGSKA (reference sequence). This CDR3 has 15 amino acids.